This TCR beta chain was captured by sequencing in a study of T cell changes during pregnancy in multiple sclerosis. The J segment lost 1 base and the V segment lost 0 bases, leaving 3 bases of the junction unmatched. Germline V gene data show CDR1 as MNHEY and CDR2 as SVGAGI. The CDR3 runs 16 residues. This table comes from immunoSEQ multiplex PCR, and its TCRdb copy is limited to in-frame clones, with some not included. This sample has 90,000 to 150,000 clones, with 93% found just once. The table lists this clone with a count of one. The rearrangement uses TRBV6-5 and TRBJ1-1, with 9 bases identical to TRBD1. The source is a female donor with multiple sclerosis, enrolled in a pregnancy study. The sequencing used peripheral blood, collected before pregnancy. CDR3 in DNA: TGTGCCAGCAGTTACTCCACGACAGGGGGGAACACTGAAGCTTTCTTT. Its translation is CASSYSTTGGNTEAFF.